This passage covers 15 T cell receptor beta chains from one sample sequenced in a study of T cell responses to AZD1222 COVID-19 vaccine. The data were produced by immunoSEQ multiplex PCR, yet TCRdb's version contains in-frame clones alone and is incomplete. The table has around 180,000 clones, approximately 87% seen once. The sample was peripheral blood, taken on day 0 of MenACWY control vaccination. These receptors were taken from an adult in good health.

This chain links TRBV27 with TRBJ1-2, with D unclear. Trimming pared 5 bases from V and 3 bases from J, leaving 10 bases between. This CDR3 region has 13 residues. Germline CDR1 and CDR2: MNHEY and SMNVEV (reference sequence). CDR3 nucleotides: TGTGCCAGCAGTCGGGGAGATGACTATGGCTACACCTTC. As protein: CASSRGDDYGYTF.

The chain uses TRBV2 and TRBJ2-2; no reliable D call. V was cut by 6 bases and J by 6 bases, with 5 bases left in between. CDR3 length: 11 residues. Germline CDR1 and CDR2: SNHLY and FYNNEI. CDR3 sequence (DNA): TGTGCCAGCAGCGTCTCCGGGGAGCTGTTTTTT. Protein: CASSVSGELFF.

The rearrangement uses TRBV6-5 and TRBJ2-2; D is perhaps TRBD2 (6 bases). CDR3 length: 14 amino acids. CDR1 and CDR2 from the germline V gene are MNHEY and SVGAGI. The V gene lost 6 bases and the J gene lost 1 base, with 9 bases spanning the gap. CDR3 region: CASSPGLNTGELFF. The CDR3 DNA reads TGTGCCAGCAGCCCGGGACTGAACACCGGGGAGCTGTTTTTT.

The rearrangement links TRBV20-1 to TRBJ1-3; TRBD1 agrees at 8 bases. The trim removed 3 bases at V and 4 bases at J, leaving 14 bases unmatched. CDR1 DFQATT and CDR2 SNEGSKA come from the germline V gene (reference sequence). This CDR3 is built from 17 residues. The CDR3 region has the DNA TGCAGTGCTAGTTCCCTCGACAGGGGATATTCGGGAAACACCATATATTTT. It translates to CSASSLDRGYSGNTIYF.

The V gene is TRBV5-1, the J gene TRBJ2-1; unclear D gene. This CDR3 is 14 amino acids long. Trimming cost V 0 bases and J 6 bases, with 10 bases left between them. Looked up from germline, CDR1 is SGHRS and CDR2 is YFSETQ. The CDR3 DNA reads TGCGCCAGCAGCTTGGTAGTCGGAATCAATGAGCAGTTCTTC. This encodes CASSLVVGINEQFF.

This clone came up a few times. This rearrangement joins TRBV7-2 to TRBJ2-5, with TRBD1 matching over 10 bases. CDR1 and CDR2 (germline): SGHTA, FQGNSA. The CDR3 is 15 residues long. Trimming took 5 bases from V and 4 from J; bases not matched to a gene: 7. For the CDR3, the DNA is TGTGCCAGCAGCCCCACCCGGACAGGGGGAGAGACCCAGTACTTC. Translating gives CASSPTRTGGETQYF.

V is TRBV7-2 and J is TRBJ2-5; 10 bases are shared with TRBD1. The junction had 9 bases not matched to a gene; V was cut back by 1 base and J by 4 bases. Germline CDR1 SGHTA, CDR2 FQGNSA. This CDR3 has 17 amino acids. The chain's CDR3 is CASSLDSRTGGRETQYF. CDR3 nucleotides: TGTGCCAGCAGCTTAGATTCTCGGACAGGGGGACGAGAGACCCAGTACTTC. Combining the CDR3 with reference TRBV7-2 and TRBJ2-5 gives the whole variable domain GAGVSQSPSNKVTEKGKDVELRCDPISGHTALYWYRQSLGQGLEFLIYFQGNSAPDKSGLPSDRFSAERTGGSVSTLTIQRTQQEDSAVYLCASSLDSRTGGRETQYFGPGTRLLVL.

This clone was recorded only once. The chain combines TRBV10-3 with TRBJ2-4; D gene unclear. Germline V gives CDR1 ENHRY, CDR2 SYGVKD. The CDR3 runs to 13 residues. The V and J ends lost 0 bases and 6 bases respectively, with 6 bases between them. The CDR3 DNA follows: TGTGCCATCAGTGAGTCGGGTCTAAACATTCAGTACTTC. It encodes CAISESGLNIQYF.

This clone was observed a few times. The chain is built from TRBV7-8 and TRBJ1-3; D remains ambiguous. Trimming left V 2 bases short and J 2 bases short, with 19 bases between. The CDR3 length is 18 residues. CDR1 and CDR2 (germline): SGHVS, FQNEAQ. DNA of the CDR3: TGTGCCAGCAGCTTAAGTCCTAGGAGGTTAGGAGCTGGAAACACCATATATTTT. It yields the protein CASSLSPRRLGAGNTIYF.

This chain links TRBV6-5 with TRBJ2-7; 8 nucleotides agree with TRBD1. Germline CDR1 and CDR2: MNHEY and SVGAGI. The junction had 8 bases not matched to a gene; V was cut back by 0 bases and J by 4 bases. There are 16 residues in the CDR3. The chain's CDR3 is CASSYSTGVGSYEQYF. CDR3 DNA sequence: TGTGCCAGCAGTTACTCGACAGGGGTGGGTTCTTACGAGCAGTACTTC.

This rearrangement joins TRBV4-1 to TRBJ1-5; no firm D call. Germline V gene data show CDR1 as MGHRA and CDR2 as YSYEKL. Between the trimmed V and J ends, which lost 10 bases and 3 bases, there was a span of 10 bases. This CDR3 has 12 amino acids. The CDR3 nucleotides read TGCGCCAAATGGGCCATCAATCAGCCCCAGCATTTT. This sequence encodes CAKWAINQPQHF.

The chain joins TRBV2 to TRBJ1-5; 8 bases fit TRBD1. V lost 5 bases and J lost 1; bases outside the gene matches: 13. Germline V gene lookup returns CDR1 SNHLY and CDR2 FYNNEI. CDR3 length: 18 residues. The CDR3 here is CASSRSGGFGLSNQPQHF. In DNA, the CDR3 is TGTGCCAGCAGTCGCTCAGGGGGCTTTGGTTTGAGCAATCAGCCCCAGCATTTT.

This clone was counted a few times. The chain couples TRBV30 to TRBJ2-2; the match to TRBD1 covers 7 bases. There are 13 residues in the CDR3. Trimming cost V 6 bases and J 8 bases; bases outside gene matches: 9. In germline, CDR1 is GTSNPN, CDR2 SVGIG (reference sequence). The CDR3 spells CACSGTAGGELFF. CDR3 bases: TGTGCCTGTTCCGGGACAGCAGGGGGGGAGCTGTTTTTT.

This sequence joins TRBV28 and TRBJ1-5; 11 bases line up with TRBD1. The germline V gene has CDR1 MDHEN and CDR2 SYDVKM. V gave up 5 bases and J gave up 7 bases; unmatched junction bases: 4. The CDR3 is 14 residues long. CDR3 protein: CASSIGTGGQPQHF. The CDR3, as DNA: TGTGCCAGCAGTATTGGGACAGGGGGGCAGCCCCAGCATTTT.

The chain carries TRBV11-2 and TRBJ1-4; TRBD1 agrees at 9 bases. V was clipped by 0 bases and J by 8 bases; unmatched bases: 4. Germline CDR1 and CDR2: SGHAT and FQNNGV. The CDR3 is 15 residues long. The CDR3 protein is CASSLEGTGTEKLFF. In nucleotides, the CDR3 is TGTGCCAGCAGCTTAGAGGGGACAGGGACGGAAAAACTGTTTTTT.